Presented here are 3 T cell receptor beta chains from one specimen sequenced in a study of T cell responses to AZD1222 COVID-19 vaccine. Measured with immunoSEQ multiplex PCR; TCRdb has only the in-frame clones, and not every one. The sample holds 150,000 to 200,000 clones, 90% to 95% seen once. Sequenced here: peripheral blood, sampled 28 days after the second AZD1222 dose. These receptors came from an adult who received the AZD1222 COVID-19 vaccine.

The chain joins TRBV28 to TRBJ2-4; D unresolved. This CDR3 has 15 amino acids. CDR1 is MDHEN, CDR2 SYDVKM, per germline. Trimming stripped 1 base from V and 8 bases from J, with 15 bases between. The CDR3 protein is CASSLYGSPPDIQYF. In DNA form, the CDR3 reads TGTGCCAGCAGTTTATATGGCAGCCCACCCGACATTCAGTACTTC.

This chain connects TRBV19 to TRBJ1-1, with D unclear. CDR1 and CDR2 from the germline V gene are LNHDA and SQIVND (reference sequence). Trimming cost V 8 bases and J 0 bases, with 16 bases left between them. The CDR3 has 15 residues. Here the CDR3 reads CASGSSVPMNTEAFF. In DNA, the CDR3 is TGTGCCAGTGGCTCTTCGGTACCCATGAACACTGAAGCTTTCTTT.

V usage is TRBV28 and J usage is TRBJ1-2; no clear D gene. V lost 6 bases, J lost 5 bases, and 7 bases lay in between. Per germline, CDR1 MDHEN and CDR2 SYDVKM. There are 11 residues in the CDR3. The CDR3 loop is CASRAGYGYTF. The CDR3 DNA follows: TGTGCCAGCAGGGCAGGTTATGGCTACACCTTC.